The T cell receptor (beta chain) under discussion was sequenced for a study of cytomegalovirus exposure and HLA in healthy donors. On the study more broadly: Early release data held some 79 million unique TCRs from HLA-typed donors.

Trimming removed 1 base from V and 4 bases from J; junction bases left unmatched: 17. There are 18 residues in the CDR3. Germline assignment: CDR1 GTSNPN and CDR2 SVGIG (reference sequence). General study findings and limits: A later analysis showed that HLA-associated TCR beta chains had undergone more clonal expansion than equally common others. CMV antigen specificity of a few CMV-associated chains was confirmed in vitro. Per a prior analysis, the majority of TCR beta V segments were productive roughly 90% or roughly 30% of the time.

For this clone: What it binds is unknown.

Primers for the PCR totalled 60 Vbeta and 13 Jbeta. The protocol was immunoSEQ multiplex PCR, while the TCRdb copy is restricted to in-frame clones and leaves out a portion. The table shows 110,000 to 150,000 clones, with around 75% occurring only once. The sequenced sample was PBMCs. The TCR originated in a woman aged 40 to 50 in good health and CMV-seronegative. J is TRBJ1-1 and V is TRBV30; 8 nucleotides line up with TRBD1. CDR3 in amino acids: CAWSGVRTGRFVGTEAFF. The CDR3 DNA follows: TGTGCCTGGAGTGGGGTGAGGACAGGGAGGTTTGTGGGCACTGAAGCTTTCTTT.